The clone carrying this T cell receptor beta chain showed up many times. The antigen remains unidentified. The data were obtained in a study of T cells in Graves' hyperthyroidism and ophthalmopathy. Study-wide results and limits: The model forecast ophthalmopathy, anticipating it by a median around 6.5 months before onset.

The V end was cut by 1 base, the J end by 2 bases, with 6 bases between. Germline CDR1 and CDR2: SGHTA and FQGNSA. The CDR3 has 14 residues. TCR beta CDR3 regions were amplified from RNA. The HTBI set primed first-round TCR CDR3 RT-PCR. TCRdb analysed the multiplex PCR reads with MiXCR anew, one entry per CDR3 protein. Here the sample spans approximately 420,000 distinct CDR3 sequences, under 15% being singletons. Researchers defined stable Graves' hyperthyroidism as no ophthalmopathy progression within 18 months. It was uncontrolled infection, other autoimmune disease, pregnancy or lactation that excluded patients. The PBMCs had their origin in 8.5 to 10 ml of fresh peripheral blood.

This TCR came from a woman in her 30s with Graves' hyperthyroidism. The chain is built from TRBV7-2 and TRBJ2-1; D uncertain. The sample consisted of blood. CDR3 amino acids: CASSLVRTYNEQFF. The CDR3 bases are TGTGCCAGCAGCTTAGTCCGGACCTACAATGAGCAGTTCTTC.